The rows below give T cell receptor beta chains drawn from one sample of a study of beta chain features in type 1 diabetes. Profiled with immunoSEQ multiplex PCR; TCRdb holds only in-frame clones, not every one. Of some 150,000 clones in the sample, 10% were seen once. The sequencing input was naive CD4+ T cells from blood. Receptors were obtained from a man between 18 and 35 years old in good health. Both conserved end residues are part of each CDR3. A D gene is named only where the DNA matches it firmly. Clone size is shown for a subset of rows, as once, few, many or a class of expanded clone.

>.|TRBV10-3|TRBJ1-2|.
TGTGCCATCAGTGTCCCCACTCGGGTCAGGGCACACGGCTACACCTTC
CAISVPTRVRAHGYTF
>.|TRBV5-1|TRBJ1-1|.
TGCGCCAGCAGCTTGGCGGTGGGGCGGAACACTGAAGCTTTCTTT
CASSLAVGRNTEAFF
>.|TRBV9|TRBJ2-1|.
TGTGCCAGCAGCGTAGGGGGGGTTGGCTCCTACAATGAGCAGTTCTTC
CASSVGGVGSYNEQFF
>few|TRBV2|TRBJ2-5|TRBD1
TGTGCCAGCACCCGGGACAGGGGAGGGCAAGAGACCCAGTACTTC
CASTRDRGGQETQYF
>few|TRBV7-9|TRBJ2-7|TRBD1
TGTGCCAGCAGCTCCGGGACAGGACCCTACGAGCAGTACTTC
CASSSGTGPYEQYF
>.|TRBV5-4|TRBJ1-2|TRBD1
TGTGCCAGCAGCTTGGACAGGGGGCCTCGTTATGGCTACACCTTC
CASSLDRGPRYGYTF
>many|TRBV29-1|TRBJ2-5|.
TGCAGCGCATCGACACGTCCGGAGACCCAGTACTTC
CSASTRPETQYF
>few|TRBV10-3|TRBJ2-1|TRBD1
TGTGCCATCCGACAGGGGGAGAATGAGCAGTTCTTC
CAIRQGENEQFF
>few|TRBV5-1|TRBJ2-1|TRBD1
TGCGCCAGCAGCCCGGGGACAGGGGGAAATGAGCAGTTCTTC
CASSPGTGGNEQFF
>.|TRBV7-9|TRBJ2-3|TRBD1
TGTGCCAGCAGCGCTCGAGAGACAGGGTTAGATACGCAGTATTTT
CASSARETGLDTQYF
>few|TRBV6-5|TRBJ1-3|TRBD1
TGTGCCAGCAGTACAGGGGCTGGAAACACCATATATTTT
CASSTGAGNTIYF
>few|TRBV2|TRBJ1-1|TRBD1
TGTGCCACCCGGACAGGGGGCGAGACTGAAGCTTTCTTT
CATRTGGETEAFF
>.|TRBV5-6|TRBJ1-4|TRBD1
TGTGCCAGCAGCGCGGATACAGGGGTTGAAAAACTGTTTTTT
CASSADTGVEKLFF
>few|TRBV25-1|TRBJ2-5|TRBD2
TGTGCCAGCAGTGATCCCCGGGGGGGCCGGGAGACCCAGTACTTC
CASSDPRGGRETQYF
>few|TRBV5-4|TRBJ1-4|.
TGTGCCAGCAGCTCTACAGGGTTGTCTAATGAAAAACTGTTTTTT
CASSSTGLSNEKLFF
>.|TRBV7-3|TRBJ2-5|.
TGTGCCAGCAGCTTAGGATTTGCGCAGGGACATAAAGAGACCCAGTACTTC
CASSLGFAQGHKETQYF
>.|TRBV9|TRBJ2-2|TRBD1
TGTGCCAGCAGCGGCCAACAGGGGTATAACACCGGGGAGCTGTTTTTT
CASSGQQGYNTGELFF
>.|TRBV19|TRBJ2-3|.
TGTGCCAGTAGTATCGCCAGTAGCACAGATACGCAGTATTTT
CASSIASSTDTQYF
>few|TRBV27|TRBJ1-2|.
TGTGCCAGCAGTTTGATGGGAGGGAAATTCAACTATGGCTACACCTTC
CASSLMGGKFNYGYTF
>.|TRBV5-1|TRBJ2-6|TRBD1
TGCGCCAGCAGGACTGGACAGGGGGGAATCTCTGGGGCCAACGTCCTGACTTTC
CASRTGQGGISGANVLTF
>.|TRBV6-5|TRBJ1-2|.
TGTGCCAGCAGACCGGGACAACCTTATGGCTACACCTTC
CASRPGQPYGYTF
>.|TRBV7-9|TRBJ1-6|TRBD1
TGTGCCAGCCGCCCGACAGGGAGAGGTTCACCCCTCCACTTT
CASRPTGRGSPLHF
>.|TRBV30|TRBJ1-5|.
TGTGCCTGGAGTGTACAGACCGGAGGGATTCAGCCCCAGCATTTT
CAWSVQTGGIQPQHF
>few|TRBV19|TRBJ2-3|.
TGTGCCAGTAGTATAGGGCAGGGCACGCAGTATTTT
CASSIGQGTQYF
>few|TRBV7-2|TRBJ1-1|.
TGTGCCAGCAGCGCACAGGGGAACACTGAAGCTTTCTTT
CASSAQGNTEAFF
>.|TRBV19|TRBJ2-1|.
TGTGCCAGTAGAGAAACCATACAGGGTAATGAGCAGTTCTTC
CASRETIQGNEQFF
>.|TRBV7-2|TRBJ2-7|TRBD2
TGTGCCAGCAGCTTAGTCCCTCTAGCGGGATTCTACGAGCAGTACTTC
CASSLVPLAGFYEQYF
>many|TRBV6-5|TRBJ2-3|TRBD2
TGTGCCAGCAGTTCACCGGGACTAGGCACAGATACGCAGTATTTT
CASSSPGLGTDTQYF
>few|TRBV5-1|TRBJ1-5|.
TGCGCCAGCAGCTTGGGGCACAGCAATCAGCCCCAGCATTTT
CASSLGHSNQPQHF
>many|TRBV5-4|TRBJ2-2|.
TGTGCCAGCAGCCCCCAGACCCGGCGGGGCACCGGGGAGCTGTTTTTT
CASSPQTRRGTGELFF
>few|TRBV18|TRBJ2-3|TRBD2
TGTGCCAGCTCACCACCTTCGCTAGCGGGGATGACAGATACGCAGTATTTT
CASSPPSLAGMTDTQYF
>many|TRBV7-9|TRBJ1-2|TRBD1
TGTGCCACTTTCCAGGGGGCTAACTATGGCTACACCTTC
CATFQGANYGYTF
>.|TRBV7-8|TRBJ2-7|TRBD1
TGTGCCAGCAGCTCCGACAGGGTCGACGAGCAGTACTTC
CASSSDRVDEQYF
>few|TRBV7-2|TRBJ2-4|TRBD1
TGTGCCAGCAGCTTAGGTGTGACAGGGAGAAACATTCAGTACTTC
CASSLGVTGRNIQYF
>.|TRBV20-1|TRBJ2-7|.
TGCAGTGCCAAGAAGGGGACTGTGGAGTACTTC
CSAKKGTVEYF
>.|TRBV7-2|TRBJ2-3|TRBD2
TGTGCCAGCAGCCTTGACCGCGGGGGGAAGGCAGTAGATACGCAGTATTTT
CASSLDRGGKAVDTQYF
>few|TRBV6-6|TRBJ2-3|.
TGTGCCAGCAGTTCCCGGCAGGGGTCGACAGATACGCAGTATTTT
CASSSRQGSTDTQYF
>few|TRBV9|TRBJ2-1|.
TGTGCCAGCAGCCGGACACCAAGGCGAGAGGATGAGCAGTTCTTC
CASSRTPRREDEQFF
>few|TRBV27|TRBJ2-2|TRBD1
TGTGCCAGCAGTCTAGGACAGGGGAACACCGGGGAGCTGTTTTTT
CASSLGQGNTGELFF
>few|TRBV19|TRBJ1-6|TRBD1
TGTGCCAGTACCAATGGGGGGACAGGGTCAAGTTCACCCCTCCACTTT
CASTNGGTGSSSPLHF
>.|TRBV6-1|TRBJ2-7|TRBD1
TGTGCCAGCAGCCACCGGGACAGGGTTAACAACGAGCAGTACTTC
CASSHRDRVNNEQYF
>few|TRBV30|TRBJ2-5|.
TGTGCCTGGACGGGGTCCCTAAAAGAGACCCAGTACTTC
CAWTGSLKETQYF
>few|TRBV25-1|TRBJ1-1|TRBD1
TGTGCCAGCAGGGGACAGGGAGCGGCTGAAGCTTTCTTT
CASRGQGAAEAFF
>few|TRBV19|TRBJ2-6|TRBD1
TGTGCCAGTCCCCACGACAGGGGGAGCTCTGGGGCCAACGTCCTGACTTTC
CASPHDRGSSGANVLTF
>.|TRBV28|TRBJ1-2|TRBD1
TGTGCCAGCACCATCAGGGGGGCGCTTGGAAGGATCTATGGCTACACCTTC
CASTIRGALGRIYGYTF
>few|TRBV7-9|TRBJ2-7|.
TGTGCCAGCAGGGGGCCCCTTCGAACTACTACACTCTCCGAGCAGTACTTC
CASRGPLRTTTLSEQYF
>.|TRBV6-4|TRBJ1-2|.
TGTGCCAGCAGTGACGATGGGGCCGGTGGCTACACCTTC
CASSDDGAGGYTF
>.|TRBV11-2|TRBJ1-5|.
TGTGCCAGCAGCTCGGGTTTCAATCAGCCCCAGCATTTT
CASSSGFNQPQHF